These T cell receptor beta chains were read from a single sample in a study of shared clonotypes between healthy human individuals. This table comes from immunoSEQ multiplex PCR, and its TCRdb copy is limited to in-frame clones, with some not included. The repertoire holds about 490,000 clones, about 78% seen once, with more than 10% in the top ten. The sample comprised PBMCs. The origin of the receptors is a woman in her thirties or forties in good health. Some clones in this sample may be carry-over from other donors' samples. CDR3s include the opening cysteine and the closing phenylalanine or tryptophan. The D gene is left open where the match is weak. Size is stated for part of the rows, as once, few or many counts, or as a class when the clone is expanded.

j_call,clone_size,v_call,d_call,cdr3_nt,cdr3_aa
TRBJ1-4,NA,TRBV28,TRBD1,TGTGCCAGCAGTTCCGGGACAGTTAATGAAAAACTGTTTTTT,CASSSGTVNEKLFF
TRBJ2-2,NA,TRBV7-9,NA,TGTGCCAGCAGCTCCCCCGCGTTCGGGGAGCTGTTTTTT,CASSSPAFGELFF
TRBJ1-2,NA,TRBV7-3,TRBD1,TGTGCCAGCAGTCGACAGGGAAGCGGTGGCTACACCTTC,CASSRQGSGGYTF
TRBJ2-1,NA,TRBV5-4,TRBD2,TGTGCCAGCAGCGATCGCGGCGGGAGGGCCGTTGGTGAGCAGTTCTTC,CASSDRGGRAVGEQFF
TRBJ1-5,many,TRBV15,NA,TGTGCCACCAGCAGAGAGGCAGAGGGCGGTCAGCCCCAGCATTTT,CATSREAEGGQPQHF
TRBJ2-7,NA,TRBV10-3,TRBD2,TGTGCCATCCGCCCAGCTAGCGGGAACTCCTACGAGCAGTACTTC,CAIRPASGNSYEQYF
TRBJ2-1,NA,TRBV7-8,TRBD2,TGTGCCAGCAGCTTAGAGTTGGTACTAGCGGGCCATGAGCAGTTCTTC,CASSLELVLAGHEQFF
TRBJ1-2,few,TRBV19,NA,TGTGCCAGTAGTATGGAGGACCGACCATACTATGGCTACACCTTC,CASSMEDRPYYGYTF
TRBJ1-2,few,TRBV5-4,NA,TGTGCCAGCAGCCCAAGGACGGGCAACTATGGCTACACCTTC,CASSPRTGNYGYTF
TRBJ2-3,NA,TRBV6-4,TRBD2,TGTGCCAGCAGTGACCAACAGACCGGGACTAGCGGGAGTTCAGATACGCAGTATTTT,CASSDQQTGTSGSSDTQYF
TRBJ2-7,NA,TRBV18,TRBD1,TGTGCCAGCTCACCCCGGACAGGCGACTACGAGCAGTACTTC,CASSPRTGDYEQYF
TRBJ2-2,NA,TRBV11-2,NA,TGTGCCAGCAGCTTAGCAGGGGGAGGGCTGTTTTTT,CASSLAGGGLFF
TRBJ2-7,few,TRBV6-6,TRBD2,TGTGCCAGCAGTTACGAAACTAGCGGGAAAACCGAGCAGTACTTC,CASSYETSGKTEQYF
TRBJ1-6,once,TRBV28,NA,TGTGCCAGCAGGGTCAGAGTCCCCCAAGCTTCACCCCTCCACTTT,CASRVRVPQASPLHF
TRBJ2-1,NA,TRBV11-2,NA,TGTGCCAGCAGCTTAGAGTTGGTTAACAATGAGCAGTTCTTC,CASSLELVNNEQFF
TRBJ2-1,NA,TRBV27,NA,TGTGCCAGCAGTTTGGCCGCCACTAGCATAAACTCCTACAATGAGCAGTTCTTC,CASSLAATSINSYNEQFF